The T cell receptor (beta chain) under discussion was sequenced for a study of T-cell reconstitution after alpha-beta-depleted transplantation in children. CDR1 and CDR2 from the germline V gene are SGHRS and YFSETQ. Trimming took off 2 bases at V and 7 bases at J, with 16 bases between the two ends. The CDR3 has 14 residues. The TCRbeta library was prepared with unique molecular identifiers. TCRdb re-derived calls from the PCR reads in MiXCR, one entry per CDR3 protein. The data contain 490,000 or so distinct CDR3 sequences, approximately 12% of them singletons. This clonotype appeared a few times. The source is a human donor who donated a stem cell graft to a child with combined immunodeficiency. V is TRBV5-1 and J is TRBJ2-7, with TRBD2 as a possible D gene (7 bases). Specimen: PBMCs from the stem cell graft donor, collected from the stem cell graft. As DNA, the CDR3 is TGCGCCAGCAGCTTTACAGGGAGGGGGGATGAGCAGTACTTC. The encoded protein is CASSFTGRGDEQYF. Full variable domain (missing parts from reference TRBV5-1 and TRBJ2-7): KAGVTQTPRYLIKTRGQQVTLSCSPISGHRSVSWYQQTPGQGLQFLFEYFSETQRNKGNFPGRFSGRQFSNSRSEMNVSTLELGDSALYLCASSFTGRGDEQYFGPGTRLTVT.